Below, one TCR beta chain is given with its context. Antigen unknown. The sample belongs to a study of human CD8 memory T cell subsets. In the study, stem-like memory CD8+ T cells, referred to as TSTEM, were defined as cells that were CCR7+ PD-1- TIGIT-. It was by negative magnetic separation that total CD8+ T cells were enriched. Overall study results and limits: Greater diversity in stem-like memory than precursor exhausted T cells was suggested by Chao1 estimates.

The germline V gene encodes CDR1 MNHEY and CDR2 SVGAGI. The CDR3 consists of 15 residues. Production of TCR beta libraries used UMI-labeled 5' RACE as the method. TCRdb re-analyzed the 5' RACE reads; it lists each CDR3 protein once, without DNA. This sample's table has 15,000 to 20,000 distinct CDR3 sequences. V usage is TRBV6-5 and J usage is TRBJ2-5. Sequencing was performed on CD8+ stem-like memory T cells (TSCM and TCM) sorted from PBMCs. Subset noted: stem-like memory CD8 T cells (TSTEM), CCR7+ PD-1- TIGIT-. The receptor comes from a human donor in good health. The CDR3 spells CANQDVVHHQETQYF.